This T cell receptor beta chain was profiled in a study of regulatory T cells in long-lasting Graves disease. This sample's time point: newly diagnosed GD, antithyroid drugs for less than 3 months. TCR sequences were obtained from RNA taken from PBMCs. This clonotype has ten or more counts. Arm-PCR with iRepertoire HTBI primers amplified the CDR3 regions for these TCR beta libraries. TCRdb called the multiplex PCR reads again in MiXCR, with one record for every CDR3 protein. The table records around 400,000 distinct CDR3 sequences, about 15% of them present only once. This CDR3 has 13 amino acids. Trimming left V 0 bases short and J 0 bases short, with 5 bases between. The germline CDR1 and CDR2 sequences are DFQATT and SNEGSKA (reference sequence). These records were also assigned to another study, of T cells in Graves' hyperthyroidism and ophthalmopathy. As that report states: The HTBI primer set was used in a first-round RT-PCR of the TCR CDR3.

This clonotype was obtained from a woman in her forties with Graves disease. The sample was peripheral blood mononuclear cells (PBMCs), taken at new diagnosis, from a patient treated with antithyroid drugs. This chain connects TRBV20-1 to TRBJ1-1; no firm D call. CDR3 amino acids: CSARENMNTEAFF. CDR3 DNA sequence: TGCAGTGCTAGAGAAAATATGAACACTGAAGCTTTCTTT.